Below are 27 T cell receptor beta chains sequenced from a single sample in a study of CD8 T cells in ankylosing spondylitis. MiXCR, applied by TCRdb to the 5' RACE reads, yields one record per CDR3 protein. The data contain approximately 140,000 distinct CDR3 sequences, 7% to 10% of them singletons. Sequenced input: synovial fluid, either unsorted or a sorted T cell fraction (not recorded which). These TCRs come from a male donor with ankylosing spondylitis.

This clonotype was detected only a few times. The chain's CDR3 is CASSRASGANTGELFF. Here the CDR3 DNA reads TGTGCCAGCAGCCGGGCTAGCGGGGCTAACACCGGGGAGCTGTTTTTT. The V call is TRBV9, the J call TRBJ2-2, with 9 bases aligning to TRBD2. The CDR3 has 16 residues. Trimming took 4 bases from V and 2 from J; bases not matched to a gene: 6. The germline CDR1 and CDR2 sequences are SGDLS and YYNGEE.

The rearrangement uses TRBV4-2 and TRBJ2-4, with 9 positions matching TRBD2. This CDR3 comprises 16 residues. The V gene end was trimmed by 1 base and the J gene end by 10 bases; junction bases not matched to a gene: 11. Germline CDR1 reads LGHNA; CDR2 reads YNFKEQ. The CDR3: CASSQVGDSGRGIQYF. The CDR3 DNA follows: TGTGCCAGCAGCCAAGTTGGCGATAGCGGGAGAGGTATTCAGTACTTC.

This clonotype was counted at least ten times. The chain couples TRBV6-1 to TRBJ1-2, with a tentative D call TRBD1 (6 bases). Germline lookup yields CDR1 MNHNS and CDR2 SASEGT. There are 15 residues in the CDR3. Trimming took off 5 bases at V and 8 bases at J, with 21 bases between the two ends. CDR3 bases: TGTGCCAGCAGTCCCGACAGGATGAGCGTCGGCGGCTACACCTTC. Its translation is CASSPDRMSVGGYTF.

This clonotype was observed a handful of times. The chain carries TRBV4-2 and TRBJ2-2; D not certain. CDR1 LGHNA and CDR2 YNFKEQ come from the germline V gene. The CDR3 runs 15 residues. V lost 0 bases to trimming and J lost 7 bases, with 12 bases between them. CDR3 loop: CASSQERSWGGELFF. As DNA, the CDR3 is TGTGCCAGCAGCCAAGAAAGAAGCTGGGGCGGGGAGCTGTTTTTT.

Details on this clonotype: This may come from a read error, since a much larger clone is one base off. The rearrangement links TRBV5-6 to TRBJ1-1; 7 positions match TRBD1. CDR3 size: 15 residues. V lost 4 bases to trimming and J lost 4 bases; unmatched junction nucleotides: 10. Looked up from germline, CDR1 is SGHDT and CDR2 is YYEEEE. The CDR3 region has the DNA TGTGCCAGCAGCCTTATTGACAGGGCGGGCACTGAAGCTTTCTTT. Amino acids: CASSLIDRAGTEAFF.

This clonotype was seen only a few times. The rearrangement joins TRBV5-1 to TRBJ2-1, with 12 bases aligning to TRBD2. CDR3 size: 15 residues. V shed 4 bases, J shed 7 bases, and the junction held 6 bases outside the gene matches. In germline, CDR1 is SGHRS, CDR2 YFSETQ. The CDR3 region has the DNA TGCGCCAGCAGCGGAGTACTAGCGGGAGGTAATGAGCAGTTCTTC. The encoded protein is CASSGVLAGGNEQFF.

This clonotype has just a few counts. The V gene is TRBV29-1, the J gene TRBJ1-1; perhaps TRBD1 as D (6 bases). CDR3 size: 15 residues. The germline V gene has CDR1 SQVTM and CDR2 ANQGSEA. V was shortened by 3 bases and J by 5 bases, with 19 bases between the two germline ends. The CDR3 protein is CSVDDLNREGTEAFF. As DNA, the CDR3 is TGCAGCGTTGACGATTTGAACAGGGAGGGGACTGAAGCTTTCTTT.

This clonotype was counted many times. DNA of the CDR3: TGTGCCAGCAGAAGGACTACCGAAGAGACCCAGTACTTC. As protein: CASRRTTEETQYF. V usage is TRBV3-1 and J usage is TRBJ2-5; a possible D gene is TRBD2 (6 bases). Trimming shortened V by 6 bases and J by 3 bases, and 11 bases separated the two germline ends. Germline V gene lookup returns CDR1 LGHDT and CDR2 YNNKEL (reference sequence). CDR3 length: 13 residues.

This clonotype appeared a few times. The genes are TRBV4-2 and TRBJ2-2; 7 nucleotides align to TRBD2. Per the germline V gene, CDR1 is LGHNA and CDR2 is YNFKEQ. The CDR3 has 21 amino acids. V lost 3 bases and J lost 0; bases outside the gene matches: 19. The CDR3 bases are TGTGCCAGCAGCCAGAGAGTGGGGACTAACGACATAAACGCGAACACCGGGGAGCTGTTTTTT. Its protein is CASSQRVGTNDINANTGELFF.

This clonotype was detected many times. This chain links TRBV3-1 with TRBJ1-1, with D perhaps TRBD1 (5 bases). V lost 4 bases, J lost 2 bases, and 8 bases lay in between. This CDR3 comprises 13 residues. Germline assignment: CDR1 LGHDT and CDR2 YNNKEL (reference sequence). CDR3 loop: CASSRRANTEAFF. The CDR3 DNA follows: TGTGCCAGCAGCCGCAGGGCTAACACTGAAGCTTTCTTT.

With regard to this clonotype: A much larger clone sits a single nucleotide away, making a read error possible. The chain joins TRBV6-1 to TRBJ2-4; weak D call: TRBD1 (6 bases). Trimming removed 5 bases at V and 1 base at J, with 12 bases between. Per germline, CDR1 MNHNS and CDR2 SASEGT. CDR3 size: 15 residues. The CDR3 DNA sequence: TGTGCCAGCAGTCCGTCTAGGGGGGCCAAAAACATTCAGTACTTC. Its translation: CASSPSRGAKNIQYF.

This clonotype has a handful of counts. The CDR3 spells CASSPGVGNQPQHF. CDR3 sequence (DNA): TGTGCCAGCTCACCAGGGGTCGGCAATCAGCCCCAGCATTTT. The genes are TRBV18 and TRBJ1-5; D remains ambiguous. The length of the CDR3 is 14 residues. Germline V gene data show CDR1 as KGHSH and CDR2 as LQKENI. V lost 2 bases and J 2 bases, leaving 7 bases between the germline ends.

This clonotype was seen many times. The rearrangement links TRBV20-1 to TRBJ1-2, with TRBD1 as a possible D gene (6 bases). The germline V gene has CDR1 DFQATT and CDR2 SNEGSKA (reference sequence). This CDR3 has 14 amino acids. V lost 0 bases and J lost 8, with 16 bases in between. CDR3 coding DNA: TGCAGTGCTAGAGATCCGGTCAGGGGATTAGGCTACACCTTC. Amino acids: CSARDPVRGLGYTF.

This clonotype was detected many times. The chain combines TRBV6-2 or TRBV6-3 with TRBJ1-5; TRBD1 agrees at 8 bases. The J segment lost 5 bases and the V segment lost 6 bases, leaving 12 bases of the junction unmatched. Per germline, CDR1 MNHEY and CDR2 SVGEGT. The length of the CDR3 is 16 residues. The CDR3 nucleotides are TGTGCCAGCAGCCCGCTAGACAGGGGCCTCGATCAGCCCCAGCATTTT. It encodes CASSPLDRGLDQPQHF.

This clonotype was recorded a few times. The chain joins TRBV7-2 to TRBJ2-7; D unresolved. Germline V gene sequence: CDR1 SGHTA, CDR2 FQGNSA. This CDR3 spans 14 amino acids. V was shortened by 1 base and J by 2 bases, with 9 bases between the two germline ends. In DNA, the CDR3 is TGTGCCAGCAGCTTAGGGCGCAAGACCTACGAGCAGTACTTC. Its translation: CASSLGRKTYEQYF.

This clonotype is medium-sized. The chain recombines TRBV29-1 with TRBJ2-5; D remains unclear. Trimming removed 3 bases at V and 0 bases at J, with 5 bases between. From germline, CDR1 is SQVTM and CDR2 ANQGSEA. This CDR3 contains 12 residues. In DNA form, the CDR3 reads TGCAGCGTTGATTCGTACCAAGAGACCCAGTACTTC. Translation: CSVDSYQETQYF.

This clonotype has more than one count but fewer than ten. The chain uses TRBV5-1 and TRBJ2-6; D is unclear. The V end lost 6 bases, the J end lost 2 bases, and 15 bases lay between the germline ends. This CDR3 comprises 16 residues. Germline V CDR1 and CDR2: SGHRS, YFSETQ. The CDR3 region has the DNA TGCGCCAGCATCTATGAACCCGGAGCTGGGGCCAACGTCCTGACTTTC. It specifies CASIYEPGAGANVLTF.

In its sample, this clonotype was seen a few times. The rearrangement uses TRBV11-2 and TRBJ2-1, with 10 bases identical to TRBD2. The CDR3 sequence is 16 residues long. Germline CDR1 SGHAT, CDR2 FQNNGV. Unmatched junction bases numbered 6, after V lost 3 bases and J lost 4 bases. This chain's CDR3 is CASSFGSSGGYNEQFF. The CDR3 bases are TGTGCCAGCAGCTTTGGGTCTAGCGGGGGATACAATGAGCAGTTCTTC. Full variable domain (rest looked up from reference TRBV11-2 and TRBJ2-1): EAGVAQSPRYKIIEKRQSVAFWCNPISGHATLYWYQQILGQGPKLLIQFQNNGVVDDSQLPKDRFSAERLKGVDSTLKIQPAKLEDSAVYLCASSFGSSGGYNEQFFGPGTRLTVL.

This clonotype was seen many times. This chain links TRBV6-5 with TRBJ2-3, with D possibly matching TRBD2 (5 bases). V lost 7 bases and J lost 6, with 14 bases in between. This CDR3 has 13 amino acids. The germline gives CDR1 MNHEY, CDR2 SVGAGI. The CDR3 coding sequence is TGTGCCAGCACCAACCTCGGGGTGGATACGCAGTATTTT. Protein: CASTNLGVDTQYF.

This chain links TRBV2 with TRBJ2-3; D perhaps matches TRBD1 (6 bases). CDR3 length: 17 amino acids. Germline CDR1 and CDR2: SNHLY and FYNNEI. Trimming removed 7 bases at V and 0 bases at J, with 20 bases between. The CDR3 region is CASTPSRSGVSTDTQYF. The CDR3 DNA is TGTGCCAGCACCCCCTCTCGATCAGGGGTTAGCACAGATACGCAGTATTTT.

Only a few counts were recorded for this clonotype. The chain employs TRBV2 and TRBJ2-1, with 15 bases that match TRBD2. Per germline, CDR1 SNHLY and CDR2 FYNNEI. CDR3 length equals 18 residues. The V segment lost 7 bases and the J segment 7 bases; nucleotides outside the gene matches: 14. DNA for the CDR3: TGTGCCAGCAAAAGGGTTGGTGGACTAGCGGGGGGGAATAATGAGCAGTTCTTC. Translating gives CASKRVGGLAGGNNEQFF.

The chain couples TRBV12-3 or TRBV12-4 to TRBJ2-7; 8 nucleotides match TRBD2. This CDR3 is 14 amino acids long. V gave up 2 bases and J gave up 1 base; unmatched junction bases: 1. CDR3 loop: CASSLSGRSYEQYF. In nucleotides, the CDR3 is TGTGCCAGCAGTTTAAGCGGGAGATCCTACGAGCAGTACTTC.

There are many counts of this clonotype. The chain uses TRBV5-1 and TRBJ1-1; D remains ambiguous. The CDR3 is made up of 14 amino acids. Per germline, CDR1 SGHRS and CDR2 YFSETQ. V gave up 1 base and J gave up 1 base, with 8 bases separating them. The CDR3 region is CASSLRTANTEAFF. As DNA, the CDR3 is TGCGCCAGCAGCTTGCGGACGGCGAACACTGAAGCTTTCTTT.

The rearrangement uses TRBV6-1 and TRBJ1-2; TRBD1 is a possible D gene (5 bases). The CDR3 contains 17 residues. Germline values: CDR1 MNHNS, CDR2 SASEGT. V lost 2 bases and J lost 1, with 17 bases in between. This chain's CDR3 is CASSESFARGRNYGYTF. The CDR3 DNA follows: TGTGCCAGCAGTGAATCTTTTGCGAGGGGCCGTAACTATGGCTACACCTTC.

In its sample, this clonotype is medium-sized (0.01 to 0.1%). The rearrangement uses TRBV29-1 and TRBJ2-1; a possible D gene is TRBD1 (5 bases). CDR1 and CDR2 (germline): SQVTM, ANQGSEA. Trimming removed 4 bases from V and 8 bases from J, with 15 bases in between. This CDR3 contains 13 residues. CDR3 DNA sequence: TGCAGCGTTGGTGCAGGGTATGGGGATGAGCAGTTCTTC. Residues: CSVGAGYGDEQFF.

The genes are TRBV2 and TRBJ2-7; D uncertain. V lost 6 bases and J lost 4, with 16 bases in between. Germline CDR1 reads SNHLY; CDR2 reads FYNNEI. The CDR3 is 14 residues long. The CDR3 DNA reads as TGTGCCAGCAGATTCCTCTCGGACCTTTACGAGCAGTACTTC. Residues: CASRFLSDLYEQYF.

This clonotype was detected ten times or more. The chain recombines TRBV6-4 with TRBJ2-1; 10 nucleotides align to TRBD2. Germline CDR1 and CDR2: MRHNA and SNTAGT. This CDR3 is built from 15 residues. J lost 4 bases, V lost 0 bases, and 0 bases had no gene match. Here the CDR3 DNA reads TGTGCCAGCAGTGACTCAGCGGGGGGGTACAATGAGCAGTTCTTC. This encodes CASSDSAGGYNEQFF.